This T cell receptor (beta chain) came from a study of beta chain features in type 1 diabetes. Germline assignment: CDR1 SGHRS and CDR2 YFSETQ. Trimming took 9 bases from V and 0 from J; bases not matched to a gene: 4. The CDR3 has 14 residues. Reverse transcribing all isolated RNA meant expressed TCRB transcripts were sequenced. Sequencing was performed with immunoSEQ multiplex PCR; in TCRdb, only in-frame clones are kept and a portion is missing. Found here are approximately 380,000 clones, about 15% of them singletons; the top ten hold 0.019%. This receptor was identified in a woman between 18 and 30 years old in good health. Sequencing was carried out using naive CD4+ T cells from blood. This chain uses TRBV5-1 with TRBJ2-2; TRBD1 aligns across 8 bases. CDR3 protein: CAIRQGTNTGELFF. The CDR3 coding sequence is TGCGCCATACGACAGGGGACGAACACCGGGGAGCTGTTTTTT.